The 10 T cell receptor beta chains below were found in one sample sequenced in a study of T-cell memory formation after mild COVID-19. TCRdb itself ran the 5' RACE reads through MiXCR, one entry per CDR3 protein. The sample includes hundreds of thousands of distinct CDR3 sequences, about 20% seen only once; the top ten take about 8.2%. The sequenced material came from PBMCs or a T cell subset sorted from them (not recorded which). These receptors were obtained from an adult woman who had mild COVID-19 (a few samples of this study predate the infection). Cell type and time point are not known.

Only a few counts were recorded for this clonotype. This chain uses TRBV6-5 with TRBJ2-4; D not certain. Germline lookup yields CDR1 MNHEY and CDR2 SVGAGI. This CDR3 region has 16 residues. The germline V and J ends were trimmed by 4 bases and 0 bases, with 13 bases remaining between them. The DNA for the CDR3 is TGTGCCAGCAGTTCCATCCTCGAGCTAGCCAAAAACATTCAGTACTTC. It encodes CASSSILELAKNIQYF.

The chain carries TRBV12-3 or TRBV12-4 and TRBJ2-7; D unresolved. The CDR3 sequence is 13 residues long. The V and J ends lost 3 bases and 5 bases respectively, with 11 bases between them. The CDR3 sequence: CASSFRLWDEQYF. The CDR3 region has the DNA TGTGCCAGCAGTTTTAGGCTTTGGGACGAGCAGTACTTC.

J is TRBJ2-5 and V is TRBV5-1, with D possibly called TRBD1 or TRBD2 (5 bases each). With 0 bases removed from V and 5 bases from J, the gap between germline ends came to 11 bases. Germline V CDR1 and CDR2: SGHRS, YFSETQ. This CDR3 contains 14 residues. CDR3 in DNA: TGCGCCAGCAGCTTGGAGTCAGGGAGTGAGACCCAGTACTTC. Protein: CASSLESGSETQYF.

This clonotype was observed a handful of times. This chain uses TRBV19 with TRBJ1-1, with 8 bases that match TRBD1. Trimming cost V 5 bases and J 7 bases; bases outside gene matches: 12. Germline CDR1 LNHDA, CDR2 SQIVND (reference sequence). This CDR3 has 15 amino acids. The CDR3 reads CASSSYGQGTFEAFF. As DNA, the CDR3 is TGTGCCAGTAGTTCATATGGACAGGGCACCTTTGAAGCTTTCTTT.

The V call is TRBV15, the J call TRBJ2-7; no clear D gene. This CDR3 is built from 13 residues. CDR1 LNHNV and CDR2 YYDKDF come from the germline V gene (reference sequence). The ends were cut back, 3 bases at V and 5 bases at J, with 11 bases in the middle. The CDR3 loop is CATSRGIEDEQYF. The CDR3 region has the DNA TGTGCCACCAGCAGGGGGATTGAAGACGAGCAGTACTTC.

This rearrangement joins TRBV18 to TRBJ2-7, with 7 positions matching TRBD2. The germline gives CDR1 KGHSH, CDR2 LQKENI. V lost 0 bases to trimming and J lost 3 bases; unmatched junction nucleotides: 2. The CDR3 runs 14 residues. CDR3 DNA: TGTGCCAGCTCACCACCGAGCGGGATCTACGAGCAGTACTTC. Amino acids: CASSPPSGIYEQYF.

The V gene is TRBV7-9, the J gene TRBJ1-2; D may be TRBD1 (6 bases). The germline CDR1 and CDR2 sequences are SEHNR and FQNEAQ (reference sequence). The ends were cut back, 5 bases at V and 4 bases at J, with 11 bases in the middle. The CDR3 runs to 13 residues. In DNA form, the CDR3 reads TGTGCCAGCAGCAGAGAGACAGGCTATGGCTACACCTTC. Protein: CASSRETGYGYTF.

The chain combines TRBV19 with TRBJ1-1, with 9 bases lining up with TRBD1. J gave up 0 bases and V 6 bases, and 8 bases lay outside the gene matches. Per germline, CDR1 LNHDA and CDR2 SQIVND (reference sequence). CDR3 length: 16 residues. CDR3 amino acids: CASRKTDRGMNTEAFF. Written as DNA, the CDR3 is TGTGCCAGTAGGAAAACGGACAGGGGCATGAACACTGAAGCTTTCTTT.

The gene calls are TRBV7-2 and TRBJ2-1, with D perhaps TRBD2 (5 bases). The germline CDR1 and CDR2 sequences are SGHTA and FQGNSA. The CDR3 length is 15 residues. The V gene lost 4 bases and the J gene lost 6 bases, with 16 bases spanning the gap. The CDR3 loop reads CASSSGLLRSNEQFF. Written as DNA, the CDR3 is TGTGCCAGCAGCTCAGGACTCCTTAGGAGCAATGAGCAGTTCTTC.

The genes are TRBV3-1 and TRBJ1-3, with no clear D. Germline loops: CDR1 LGHDT, CDR2 YNNKEL (reference sequence). The CDR3 length is 12 residues. Trimming cost V 6 bases and J 10 bases, with 13 bases left between them. CDR3 loop: CASRTARETIYF. DNA of the CDR3: TGTGCCAGCAGGACCGCCCGGGAGACCATATATTTT.